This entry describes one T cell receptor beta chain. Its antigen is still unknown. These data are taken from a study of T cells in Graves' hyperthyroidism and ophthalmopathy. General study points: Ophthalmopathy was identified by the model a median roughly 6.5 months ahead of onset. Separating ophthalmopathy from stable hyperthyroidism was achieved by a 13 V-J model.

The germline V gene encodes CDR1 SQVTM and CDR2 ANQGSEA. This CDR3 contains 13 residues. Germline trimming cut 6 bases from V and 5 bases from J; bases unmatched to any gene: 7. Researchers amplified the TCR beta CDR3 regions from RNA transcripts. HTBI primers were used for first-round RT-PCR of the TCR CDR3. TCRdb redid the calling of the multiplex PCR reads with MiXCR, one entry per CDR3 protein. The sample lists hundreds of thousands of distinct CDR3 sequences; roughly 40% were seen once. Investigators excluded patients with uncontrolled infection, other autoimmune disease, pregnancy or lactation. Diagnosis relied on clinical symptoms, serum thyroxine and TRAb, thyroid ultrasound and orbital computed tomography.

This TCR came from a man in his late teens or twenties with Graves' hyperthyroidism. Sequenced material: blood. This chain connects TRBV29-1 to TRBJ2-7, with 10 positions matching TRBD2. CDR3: CSVAPLAGDEQYF. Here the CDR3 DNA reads TGCAGCGTGGCGCCCCTAGCGGGAGACGAGCAGTACTTC.